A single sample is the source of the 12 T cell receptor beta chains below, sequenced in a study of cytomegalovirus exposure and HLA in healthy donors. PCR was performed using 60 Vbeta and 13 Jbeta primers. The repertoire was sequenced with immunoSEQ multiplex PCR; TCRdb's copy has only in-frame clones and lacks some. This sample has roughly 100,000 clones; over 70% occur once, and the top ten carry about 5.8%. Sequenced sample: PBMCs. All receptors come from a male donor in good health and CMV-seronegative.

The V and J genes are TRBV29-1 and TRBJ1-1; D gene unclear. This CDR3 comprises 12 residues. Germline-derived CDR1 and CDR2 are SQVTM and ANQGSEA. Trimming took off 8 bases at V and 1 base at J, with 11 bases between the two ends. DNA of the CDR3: TGCAGCCTAACTAACCCGAACACTGAAGCTTTCTTT. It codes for CSLTNPNTEAFF.

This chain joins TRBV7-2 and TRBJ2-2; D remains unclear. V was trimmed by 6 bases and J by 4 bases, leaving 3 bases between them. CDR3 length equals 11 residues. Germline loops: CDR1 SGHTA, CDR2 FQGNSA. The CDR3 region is CASRATGELFF. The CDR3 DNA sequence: TGTGCCAGCAGGGCCACCGGGGAGCTGTTTTTT.

CDR3 loop: CASSLDGGNNQPQHF. The CDR3, as DNA: TGCGCCAGCAGCTTGGACGGGGGGAACAATCAGCCCCAGCATTTT. The chain employs TRBV5-1 and TRBJ1-5; perhaps TRBD1 as D (5 bases). This CDR3 region has 15 residues. CDR1 is SGHRS, CDR2 YFSETQ, per germline. V shed 0 bases and J shed 3 bases, with 10 bases lying between them.

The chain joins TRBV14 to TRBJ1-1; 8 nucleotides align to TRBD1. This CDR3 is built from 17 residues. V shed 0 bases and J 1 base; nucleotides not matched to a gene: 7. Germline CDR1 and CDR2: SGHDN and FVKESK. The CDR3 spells CASSQDRTGIGNTEAFF. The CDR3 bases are TGTGCCAGCAGCCAAGATAGGACAGGGATCGGGAACACTGAAGCTTTCTTT.

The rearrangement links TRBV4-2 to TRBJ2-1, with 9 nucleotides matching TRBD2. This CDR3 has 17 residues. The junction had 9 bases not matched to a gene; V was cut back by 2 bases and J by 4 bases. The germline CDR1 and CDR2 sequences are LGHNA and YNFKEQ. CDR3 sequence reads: CASSQPIAGVRYNEQFF. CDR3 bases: TGTGCCAGCAGCCAACCAATAGCGGGAGTGAGATACAATGAGCAGTTCTTC.

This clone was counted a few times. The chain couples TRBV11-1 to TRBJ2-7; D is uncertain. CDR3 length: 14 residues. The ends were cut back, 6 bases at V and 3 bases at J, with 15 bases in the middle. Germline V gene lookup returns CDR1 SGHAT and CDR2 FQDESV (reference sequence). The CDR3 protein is CASSPDWLNYEQYF. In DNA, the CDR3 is TGTGCCAGCAGTCCCGACTGGCTGAACTACGAGCAGTACTTC.

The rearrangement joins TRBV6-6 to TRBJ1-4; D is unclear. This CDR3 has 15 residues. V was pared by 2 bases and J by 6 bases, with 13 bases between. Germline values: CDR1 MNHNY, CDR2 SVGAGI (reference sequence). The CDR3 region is CASSYASGGYEKLFF. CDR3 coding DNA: TGTGCCAGCAGTTACGCCTCAGGTGGATATGAAAAACTGTTTTTT.

The CDR3 here is CASSDRGSGNTIYF. Written as DNA, the CDR3 is TGTGCCAGCAGCGACAGGGGCTCTGGAAACACCATATATTTT. The chain carries TRBV7-2 and TRBJ1-3; 8 bases fit TRBD1. The V gene's germline CDR1 is SGHTA and CDR2 FQGNSA. The CDR3 spans 14 residues. The V and J ends lost 5 bases and 0 bases, in that order; junction bases with no gene match: 0.

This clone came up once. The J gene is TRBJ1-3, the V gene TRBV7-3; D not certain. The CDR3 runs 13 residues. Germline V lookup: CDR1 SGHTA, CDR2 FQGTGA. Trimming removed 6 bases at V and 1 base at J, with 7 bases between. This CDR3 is CASRQASGNTIYF. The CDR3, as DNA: TGTGCCAGCAGGCAGGCGTCTGGAAACACCATATATTTT.

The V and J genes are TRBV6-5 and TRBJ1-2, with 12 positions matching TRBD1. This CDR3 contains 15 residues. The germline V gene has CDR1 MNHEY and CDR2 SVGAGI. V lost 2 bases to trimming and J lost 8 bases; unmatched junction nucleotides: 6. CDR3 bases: TGTGCCAGCAGTTACCCGGGACAGGGGGCGGCAGGCTACACCTTC. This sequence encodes CASSYPGQGAAGYTF.

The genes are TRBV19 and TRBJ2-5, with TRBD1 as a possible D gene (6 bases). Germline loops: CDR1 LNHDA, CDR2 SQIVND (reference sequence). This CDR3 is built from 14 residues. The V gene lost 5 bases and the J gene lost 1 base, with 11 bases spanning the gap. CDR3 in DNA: TGTGCCAGTAGTTTCAGGGGCATCCAAGAGACCCAGTACTTC. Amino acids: CASSFRGIQETQYF. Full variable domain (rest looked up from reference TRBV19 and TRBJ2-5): DGGITQSPKYLFRKEGQNVTLSCEQNLNHDAMYWYRQDPGQGLRLIYYSQIVNDFQKGDIAEGYSVSREKKESFPLTVTSAQKNPTAFYLCASSFRGIQETQYFGPGTRLLVL.

CDR3 sequence (DNA): TGTGCCAGCACCCCGAGAGGACAGCTCACAGATACGCAGTATTTT. This sequence encodes CASTPRGQLTDTQYF. The chain couples TRBV7-9 to TRBJ2-3, with D possibly matching TRBD1 (6 bases). CDR1 SEHNR and CDR2 FQNEAQ come from the germline V gene (reference sequence). This CDR3 has 15 amino acids. Trimming removed 7 bases from V and 2 bases from J, with 16 bases in between.